The 14 T cell receptor beta chains reported below all come from one sample, sequenced in a study of blood T cell repertoires in COVID-19. Profiled with immunoSEQ multiplex PCR; TCRdb holds only in-frame clones, not every one. This table has more than 200,000 clones, roughly 86% appearing once. Sequencing was performed on PBMCs or T cells enriched from blood (not recorded which). The source is a woman aged 25 to 45 with acute COVID-19.

This chain uses TRBV7-2 with TRBJ2-7, with a weak D call TRBD2 (6 bases). The CDR3 extends over 18 amino acids. V was cut by 0 bases and J by 0 bases, with 18 bases left in between. The germline V gene encodes CDR1 SGHTA and CDR2 FQGNSA. The CDR3: CASSLASGRTIGSYEQYF. CDR3 in DNA: TGTGCCAGCAGCTTAGCGTCGGGCAGGACTATTGGCTCCTACGAGCAGTACTTC.

The sample holds a few counts of this clone. CDR3 bases: TGTGCCAGCAGCCGTCCGGGACTTTCGGGAAACACCATATATTTT. Protein sequence: CASSRPGLSGNTIYF. The gene calls are TRBV6-2 or TRBV6-3 and TRBJ1-3, with D possibly TRBD1 on 5 matching bases. The CDR3 loop spans 15 amino acids. Germline V lookup: CDR1 MNHEY, CDR2 SVGEGT. The V gene lost 6 bases and the J gene lost 4 bases, with 16 bases spanning the gap.

The V and J genes are TRBV27 and TRBJ2-7; 7 bases map to TRBD1. The junction had 3 bases not matched to a gene; V was cut back by 5 bases and J by 5 bases. The germline gives CDR1 MNHEY, CDR2 SMNVEV (reference sequence). The CDR3 has 12 residues. The DNA of the CDR3 is TGTGCCAGCAGTGAACAGGGGAACGAGCAGTACTTC. Protein product: CASSEQGNEQYF.

The chain has TRBV11-2 and TRBJ1-2; 7 bases align to TRBD1. Germline trimming cut 5 bases from V and 3 bases from J; bases unmatched to any gene: 6. From germline, CDR1 is SGHAT and CDR2 FQNNGV. This CDR3 is built from 14 residues. The DNA for the CDR3 is TGTGCCAGCAGCGGGACAGCCCGAGACTATGGCTACACCTTC. Amino acid sequence: CASSGTARDYGYTF.

The chain recombines TRBV7-2 with TRBJ2-3; 12 bases fit TRBD2. The trim removed 3 bases at V and 0 bases at J, leaving 7 bases unmatched. Germline CDR1 reads SGHTA; CDR2 reads FQGNSA. The CDR3 extends over 18 amino acids. CDR3 sequence: CASSFGLAGTTSTDTQYF. In nucleotides, the CDR3 is TGTGCCAGCAGCTTCGGACTAGCGGGGACCACTAGCACAGATACGCAGTATTTT.

In its sample, this clone was seen once. Written as DNA, the CDR3 is TGTGCCAGCAGCTTTCAAGGACAGGGAAATTCACCCCTCCACTTT. It is translated as CASSFQGQGNSPLHF. The chain employs TRBV7-2 and TRBJ1-6; 8 bases line up with TRBD1. Germline V CDR1 and CDR2: SGHTA, FQGNSA. With V trimmed by 3 bases and J by 7 bases, 5 bases remained unmatched. The CDR3 consists of 15 residues.

The chain is built from TRBV5-6 and TRBJ1-4, with D hard to call. CDR1 SGHDT and CDR2 YYEEEE come from the germline V gene. The V and J ends lost 5 bases and 6 bases respectively, with 14 bases between them. The length of the CDR3 is 14 residues. CDR3 coding DNA: TGTGCCAGCAGTGGAGGTATACGGGATGAAAAACTGTTTTTT. Residues: CASSGGIRDEKLFF.

This rearrangement joins TRBV18 to TRBJ2-2, with TRBD1 matching 7 bases. The V segment lost 6 bases and the J segment 3 bases; nucleotides outside the gene matches: 4. Per the germline V gene, CDR1 is KGHSH and CDR2 is LQKENI. The CDR3 runs 14 residues. The CDR3 spells CASSRQGDTGELFF. The DNA for the CDR3 is TGTGCCAGCTCCCGTCAGGGGGACACCGGGGAGCTGTTTTTT. The variable domain in full, completed from reference TRBV18 and TRBJ2-2, reads NAGVMQNPRHLVRRRGQEARLRCSPMKGHSHVYWYRQLPEEGLKFMVYLQKENIIDESGMPKERFSAEFPKEGPSILRIQQVVRGDSAAYFCASSRQGDTGELFFGEGSRLTVL.

The chain carries TRBV10-3 and TRBJ2-7; D possibly corresponds to TRBD1 (6 bases). V was pared by 6 bases and J by 2 bases, with 14 bases between. Germline lookup yields CDR1 ENHRY and CDR2 SYGVKD. The length of the CDR3 is 14 residues. The CDR3 sequence: CAISRDKRPYEQYF. CDR3 nucleotides: TGTGCCATCAGCCGGGACAAACGACCCTACGAGCAGTACTTC.

This clone was recorded once. The genes are TRBV5-1 and TRBJ1-1, with a possible D match to TRBD1 (6 bases). This CDR3 is 17 amino acids long. Per the germline V gene, CDR1 is SGHRS and CDR2 is YFSETQ. V was trimmed by 4 bases and J by 0 bases, leaving 19 bases between them. The CDR3 nucleotides are TGCGCCAGCAGCGGAGCCCGGGACACAATTATGAACACTGAAGCTTTCTTT. Its translation: CASSGARDTIMNTEAFF.

The V and J genes are TRBV5-1 and TRBJ2-7, with D possibly being TRBD1 (6 bases). The CDR3 loop spans 14 amino acids. The V and J ends lost 4 bases and 3 bases respectively, with 14 bases between them. Germline V gene lookup returns CDR1 SGHRS and CDR2 YFSETQ. In nucleotides, the CDR3 is TGCGCCAGCAGCGCCGGGACAAATAACTACGAGCAGTACTTC. Amino acid sequence: CASSAGTNNYEQYF.

The chain is built from TRBV4-1 and TRBJ2-3; D perhaps matches TRBD1 (5 bases). The CDR3 length is 15 residues. With 1 base removed from V and 4 bases from J, the gap between germline ends came to 12 bases. Germline V gene lookup returns CDR1 MGHRA and CDR2 YSYEKL. CDR3 protein: CASSQVTGSADTQYF. The CDR3 region has the DNA TGCGCCAGCAGCCAAGTTACAGGCTCCGCAGATACGCAGTATTTT.

The V call is TRBV4-1, the J call TRBJ2-2; D gene uncertain. Germline-derived CDR1 and CDR2 are MGHRA and YSYEKL. This CDR3 region has 14 residues. V dropped 6 bases and J dropped 6 bases, with 14 bases sitting between them. The CDR3 protein is CASRPTIGPGELFF. DNA for the CDR3: TGCGCCAGCAGACCTACTATAGGTCCCGGGGAGCTGTTTTTT.

This clone was recorded only once. The chain combines TRBV7-9 with TRBJ1-1; the D is unclear. CDR1 and CDR2 from the germline V gene are SEHNR and FQNEAQ (reference sequence). The CDR3 loop spans 13 amino acids. The V and J ends lost 0 bases and 7 bases respectively, with 9 bases between them. CDR3 in amino acids: CASSLAAGIEAFF. In nucleotides, the CDR3 is TGTGCCAGCAGCTTAGCTGCGGGGATTGAAGCTTTCTTT.